This is a list of T cell receptor beta chains from one sample in a study of identifying expanded T cells in peripheral blood. Data came from immunoSEQ multiplex PCR; TCRdb stores just in-frame clones and leaves some out. The table lists roughly 92,000 clones, about 88% of them singletons. Sample: blood. The receptors here all came from a person aged 18 to 75 in good health. Each CDR3 is given with its conserved first and last residue. D genes are given only for firm matches. Expanded clones are given a class, and other clones once, few, many or no size at all.

CDR3 DNA: TGCGCCAGCAGCTCTCAGGACAGGGCCTACTCTGGGGCCAACGTCCTGACTTTC
CDR3 protein: CASSSQDRAYSGANVLTF
D gene: TRBD1
V gene: TRBV4-3
J gene: TRBJ2-6
clone size: .

CDR3 DNA: TGTGCCAGTAGTGACGGGACAGCTTATAATTCACCCCTCCACTTT
CDR3 protein: CASSDGTAYNSPLHF
D gene: TRBD1
V gene: TRBV19
J gene: TRBJ1-6
clone size: .

CDR3 DNA: TGTGCCAGCAGTTTATTCCCAGATCTGGGTTCGAGGGGAAACACCATATATTTT
CDR3 protein: CASSLFPDLGSRGNTIYF
D gene: .
V gene: TRBV28
J gene: TRBJ1-3
clone size: .

CDR3 DNA: TGTGCTCAAGGACAGGGTGGGAATGAAAAACTGTTTTTT
CDR3 protein: CAQGQGGNEKLFF
D gene: TRBD1
V gene: TRBV30
J gene: TRBJ1-4
clone size: .

CDR3 DNA: TGTGCCAGCAGCACAGGTTTCTATAATTCACCCCTCCACTTT
CDR3 protein: CASSTGFYNSPLHF
D gene: .
V gene: TRBV27
J gene: TRBJ1-6
clone size: .

CDR3 DNA: TGTGCCAGCAGTGACAGGGATCCTGGGCGGGGAACTAATGAAAAACTGTTTTTT
CDR3 protein: CASSDRDPGRGTNEKLFF
D gene: .
V gene: TRBV2
J gene: TRBJ1-4
clone size: .

CDR3 DNA: TGTGCCACGTCCGTCGGGGGAGGCACAGATACGCAGTATTTT
CDR3 protein: CATSVGGGTDTQYF
D gene: .
V gene: TRBV6-4
J gene: TRBJ2-3
clone size: .

CDR3 DNA: TGTGCCAGCAGCTCCAGTGTAGATACGCAGTATTTT
CDR3 protein: CASSSSVDTQYF
D gene: .
V gene: TRBV11-2
J gene: TRBJ2-3
clone size: .

CDR3 DNA: TGTGCCAGCAGCCCAGAGGCTCGCACAGATACGCAGTATTTT
CDR3 protein: CASSPEARTDTQYF
D gene: .
V gene: TRBV9
J gene: TRBJ2-3
clone size: .

CDR3 DNA: TGCGCCAGCAGCGTCCGGGTGAGCACAGATACGCAGTATTTT
CDR3 protein: CASSVRVSTDTQYF
D gene: .
V gene: TRBV4-1
J gene: TRBJ2-3
clone size: .

CDR3 DNA: TGTGCCAGCAGCCTTAGCGGGGGGCGGAGAGATACGCAGTATTTT
CDR3 protein: CASSLSGGRRDTQYF
D gene: TRBD2
V gene: TRBV6-5
J gene: TRBJ2-3
clone size: .

CDR3 DNA: TGCGCCAGCAGCCAAAGAGGCTACAATGAGCAGTTCTTC
CDR3 protein: CASSQRGYNEQFF
D gene: .
V gene: TRBV4-3
J gene: TRBJ2-1
clone size: once

CDR3 DNA: TGTGCCAGCAGTAACCAGGGGTACAATCAGCCCCAGCATTTT
CDR3 protein: CASSNQGYNQPQHF
D gene: .
V gene: TRBV28
J gene: TRBJ1-5
clone size: .

CDR3 DNA: TGCGCCAGCAGCCAAGAGAGGGGCCCCTATGGCTACACCTTC
CDR3 protein: CASSQERGPYGYTF
D gene: .
V gene: TRBV4-1
J gene: TRBJ1-2
clone size: .

CDR3 DNA: TGTGCCAGTAGTATGGTGGTATTGGTCGCAGACTCGTCCTCCTACGAGCAGTACTTC
CDR3 protein: CASSMVVLVADSSSYEQYF
D gene: .
V gene: TRBV19
J gene: TRBJ2-7
clone size: .

CDR3 DNA: TGTGCCAGCTCACCATGGGACAGCCAGGTCCTGACTTTC
CDR3 protein: CASSPWDSQVLTF
D gene: TRBD1
V gene: TRBV18
J gene: TRBJ2-6
clone size: .

CDR3 DNA: TGTGCCAGCAGCGTTACAGGGGCGGGGAATGAGCAGTTCTTC
CDR3 protein: CASSVTGAGNEQFF
D gene: .
V gene: TRBV9
J gene: TRBJ2-1
clone size: .

CDR3 DNA: TGCGCCAGCAGCCAAGATAGGGTCATGACAGGGGGCTACGAGCAGTACTTC
CDR3 protein: CASSQDRVMTGGYEQYF
D gene: TRBD1
V gene: TRBV4-3
J gene: TRBJ2-7
clone size: .

CDR3 DNA: TGTGCCAGCAGTGGGTCTGTCAGGGGCAATCAGCCCCAGCATTTT
CDR3 protein: CASSGSVRGNQPQHF
D gene: .
V gene: TRBV2
J gene: TRBJ1-5
clone size: .

CDR3 DNA: TGTGTTTCCGGGACAGGTTTTGAAGCTTTCTTT
CDR3 protein: CVSGTGFEAFF
D gene: TRBD1
V gene: TRBV11-2
J gene: TRBJ1-1
clone size: .

CDR3 DNA: TGTGCCAGCAGTTCGCCGGGACAGGGGTACAATGAGCAGTTCTTC
CDR3 protein: CASSSPGQGYNEQFF
D gene: TRBD1
V gene: TRBV27
J gene: TRBJ2-1
clone size: .

CDR3 DNA: TGTGCCAGCAGTCCGACCCAAAGACAGGGCAAGAGCGGGGAGCTGTTTTTT
CDR3 protein: CASSPTQRQGKSGELFF
D gene: TRBD1
V gene: TRBV28
J gene: TRBJ2-2
clone size: .

CDR3 DNA: TGTGCCAGCAGCGCGTTGTTAGCGGGGGCATACAATGAGCAGTTCTTC
CDR3 protein: CASSALLAGAYNEQFF
D gene: TRBD2
V gene: TRBV9
J gene: TRBJ2-1
clone size: .

CDR3 DNA: TGCGCCAGCAGCCAAGAACGGACAGGGGACACCGGGGAGCTGTTTTTT
CDR3 protein: CASSQERTGDTGELFF
D gene: TRBD1
V gene: TRBV4-1
J gene: TRBJ2-2
clone size: .

CDR3 DNA: TGTGCCAGCAGTCAGGACAGTATCACTGAAGCTTTCTTT
CDR3 protein: CASSQDSITEAFF
D gene: .
V gene: TRBV28
J gene: TRBJ1-1
clone size: .

CDR3 DNA: TGTGCCAGCAGCTTAGCGTCGGGGGGGGCCCACGAGCAGTACTTC
CDR3 protein: CASSLASGGAHEQYF
D gene: TRBD2
V gene: TRBV7-2
J gene: TRBJ2-7
clone size: .

CDR3 DNA: TGTGCCAGCAGCCCAGGACTAGCGGGGATCTCCGAAAGCACAGATACGCAGTATTTT
CDR3 protein: CASSPGLAGISESTDTQYF
D gene: TRBD2
V gene: TRBV28
J gene: TRBJ2-3
clone size: once

CDR3 DNA: TGTGCCAGCAGCTTTGCTGGGGAGCTGTTTTTT
CDR3 protein: CASSFAGELFF
D gene: .
V gene: TRBV7-9
J gene: TRBJ2-2
clone size: .

CDR3 DNA: TGTGCCAGCAGTGAAGCCCAGGGAGGTGAAAAACTGTTTTTT
CDR3 protein: CASSEAQGGEKLFF
D gene: .
V gene: TRBV2
J gene: TRBJ1-4
clone size: .

CDR3 DNA: TGTGCCAGTAGTATAGCACATTATAGCAATCAGCCCCAGCATTTT
CDR3 protein: CASSIAHYSNQPQHF
D gene: .
V gene: TRBV19
J gene: TRBJ1-5
clone size: .

CDR3 DNA: TGTGCCAGCACCACGACGGGGGGGACCGGGATAGCCGAGCAGTACTTC
CDR3 protein: CASTTTGGTGIAEQYF
D gene: TRBD2
V gene: TRBV5-6
J gene: TRBJ2-7
clone size: .

CDR3 DNA: TGCGCCAGCAGCCCCGGAGCCTTCTCTGGAAACACCATATATTTT
CDR3 protein: CASSPGAFSGNTIYF
D gene: .
V gene: TRBV5-1
J gene: TRBJ1-3
clone size: .

CDR3 DNA: TGTGCCAGCAGCGACACAGGGGGCGTTGAAGCTTTCTTT
CDR3 protein: CASSDTGGVEAFF
D gene: TRBD1
V gene: TRBV28
J gene: TRBJ1-1
clone size: once

CDR3 DNA: TGTGCCAGCAGCCAAGTTCCCTATACGCAGTATTTT
CDR3 protein: CASSQVPYTQYF
D gene: .
V gene: TRBV14
J gene: TRBJ2-3
clone size: .

CDR3 DNA: TGTGCCAGCAGCTTGAGACAGAGCACAGATACGCAGTATTTT
CDR3 protein: CASSLRQSTDTQYF
D gene: .
V gene: TRBV7-2
J gene: TRBJ2-3
clone size: .

CDR3 DNA: TGTGCCAGCAGGAGACAGGGGGCTTACGAGCAGTACTTC
CDR3 protein: CASRRQGAYEQYF
D gene: TRBD1
V gene: TRBV11-2
J gene: TRBJ2-7
clone size: once

CDR3 DNA: TGCAGTGCCCCGTTAATCCCCACCCAGTACTTC
CDR3 protein: CSAPLIPTQYF
D gene: .
V gene: TRBV20-1
J gene: TRBJ2-5
clone size: .

CDR3 DNA: TGTGCCAGCAGTTACTCGACAGGGAACGAGCAGTACTTC
CDR3 protein: CASSYSTGNEQYF
D gene: TRBD1
V gene: TRBV6-6
J gene: TRBJ2-7
clone size: .

CDR3 DNA: TGTGCCATCAGTGACTACAATGAGCAGTTCTTC
CDR3 protein: CAISDYNEQFF
D gene: .
V gene: TRBV10-3
J gene: TRBJ2-1
clone size: .

CDR3 DNA: TGTGCCAGCAGCTCGACAGGGGATTATAATTCACCCCTCCACTTT
CDR3 protein: CASSSTGDYNSPLHF
D gene: TRBD1
V gene: TRBV7-2
J gene: TRBJ1-6
clone size: .

CDR3 DNA: TGTGCCAGCAGCTTAAAAGGGACTGAGGCTGAAGCTTTCTTT
CDR3 protein: CASSLKGTEAEAFF
D gene: .
V gene: TRBV7-2
J gene: TRBJ1-1
clone size: .

CDR3 DNA: TGTGCCAGCAGTTCCAGGGGGCAGCATATCATGAACACTGAAGCTTTCTTT
CDR3 protein: CASSSRGQHIMNTEAFF
D gene: TRBD1
V gene: TRBV28
J gene: TRBJ1-1
clone size: .

CDR3 DNA: TGTGCCAGCAGCCACGATCGGGACCGTTTCACCTTC
CDR3 protein: CASSHDRDRFTF
D gene: .
V gene: TRBV14
J gene: TRBJ1-2
clone size: few

CDR3 DNA: TGTGCCAGCAGCCCTTCCACTAGGGGGGACTACGAGCAGTACTTC
CDR3 protein: CASSPSTRGDYEQYF
D gene: .
V gene: TRBV7-8
J gene: TRBJ2-7
clone size: .

CDR3 DNA: TGCGCCAGCAGCCGGGGAGGGAGTGATGGCTACACCTTC
CDR3 protein: CASSRGGSDGYTF
D gene: .
V gene: TRBV5-1
J gene: TRBJ1-2
clone size: .

CDR3 DNA: TGTGCAAGTCGCCTACACAGGATCACCCTCAATCAGCCCCAGCATTTT
CDR3 protein: CASRLHRITLNQPQHF
D gene: .
V gene: TRBV12-2
J gene: TRBJ1-5
clone size: .

CDR3 DNA: TGTGCCAGCAGTTTAGATGGGGGTTACCCAGGGGTATTGGAAAAACTGTTTTTT
CDR3 protein: CASSLDGGYPGVLEKLFF
D gene: .
V gene: TRBV27
J gene: TRBJ1-4
clone size: .

CDR3 DNA: TGTGCCACCCGGGTGGGGGAGACCCAGTACTTC
CDR3 protein: CATRVGETQYF
D gene: .
V gene: TRBV28
J gene: TRBJ2-5
clone size: .

CDR3 DNA: TGTGCCAGCAGCTTAGGCCAGGGAAGGGCAGATACGCAGTATTTT
CDR3 protein: CASSLGQGRADTQYF
D gene: .
V gene: TRBV7-8
J gene: TRBJ2-3
clone size: .

CDR3 DNA: TGTGCCAGCAGTTCCGGTTGGGCGACCCAGTACTTC
CDR3 protein: CASSSGWATQYF
D gene: .
V gene: TRBV11-2
J gene: TRBJ2-5
clone size: .

CDR3 DNA: TGCGCCAGCAGCCAAGAATCGAGGGAAACTAACTATGGCTACACCTTC
CDR3 protein: CASSQESRETNYGYTF
D gene: .
V gene: TRBV4-1
J gene: TRBJ1-2
clone size: .

CDR3 DNA: TGTGCCATCAGTGAACCAGCGACGAACCCCTATGGCTACACCTTC
CDR3 protein: CAISEPATNPYGYTF
D gene: .
V gene: TRBV10-3
J gene: TRBJ1-2
clone size: once

CDR3 DNA: TGTGCCAGCAGTCCCCCGGCCGGCACAGATACGCAGTATTTT
CDR3 protein: CASSPPAGTDTQYF
D gene: .
V gene: TRBV6-6
J gene: TRBJ2-3
clone size: .

CDR3 DNA: TGTGCCAGCAGCCGTGCGGGGAAGGGAGAAAAACTGTTTTTT
CDR3 protein: CASSRAGKGEKLFF
D gene: .
V gene: TRBV14
J gene: TRBJ1-4
clone size: .

CDR3 DNA: TGTGCCTGGAGTTACGGGGCTTTGGGCAATCAGCCCCAGCATTTT
CDR3 protein: CAWSYGALGNQPQHF
D gene: .
V gene: TRBV30
J gene: TRBJ1-5
clone size: few

CDR3 DNA: TGTGCCAGCAGCTTGGCCTTGGGCACTGAAGCTTTCTTT
CDR3 protein: CASSLALGTEAFF
D gene: .
V gene: TRBV7-6
J gene: TRBJ1-1
clone size: .

CDR3 DNA: TGCGCCAGCAGCTTGGCCCACCAGGGCGGCTACACCTTC
CDR3 protein: CASSLAHQGGYTF
D gene: .
V gene: TRBV5-1
J gene: TRBJ1-2
clone size: .

CDR3 DNA: TGTGCCTGGAGTGTACTGGGGGAAGGCACTGAAGCTTTCTTT
CDR3 protein: CAWSVLGEGTEAFF
D gene: .
V gene: TRBV30
J gene: TRBJ1-1
clone size: .

CDR3 DNA: TGCAGCGTTGAAGGAGAACAGGCGATCAATGAGCAGTTCTTC
CDR3 protein: CSVEGEQAINEQFF
D gene: .
V gene: TRBV29-1
J gene: TRBJ2-1
clone size: .

CDR3 DNA: TGCGCCAGCAGCTTGGCGACGGGCCGCAATGAAAAACTGTTTTTT
CDR3 protein: CASSLATGRNEKLFF
D gene: .
V gene: TRBV5-1
J gene: TRBJ1-4
clone size: .